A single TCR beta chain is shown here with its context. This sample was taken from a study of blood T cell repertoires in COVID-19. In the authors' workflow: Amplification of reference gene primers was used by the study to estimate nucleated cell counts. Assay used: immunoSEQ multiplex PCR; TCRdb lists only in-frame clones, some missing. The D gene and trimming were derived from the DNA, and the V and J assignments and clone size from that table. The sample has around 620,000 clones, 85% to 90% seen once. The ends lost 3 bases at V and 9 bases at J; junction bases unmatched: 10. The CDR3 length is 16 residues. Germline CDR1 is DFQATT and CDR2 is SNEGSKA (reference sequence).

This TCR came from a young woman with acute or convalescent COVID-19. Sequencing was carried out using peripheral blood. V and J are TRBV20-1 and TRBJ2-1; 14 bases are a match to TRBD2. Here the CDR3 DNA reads TGCAGTGCTAGTCTCCGGACTAGCGGGGGGTCGGGTGAGCAGTTCTTC. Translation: CSASLRTSGGSGEQFF.